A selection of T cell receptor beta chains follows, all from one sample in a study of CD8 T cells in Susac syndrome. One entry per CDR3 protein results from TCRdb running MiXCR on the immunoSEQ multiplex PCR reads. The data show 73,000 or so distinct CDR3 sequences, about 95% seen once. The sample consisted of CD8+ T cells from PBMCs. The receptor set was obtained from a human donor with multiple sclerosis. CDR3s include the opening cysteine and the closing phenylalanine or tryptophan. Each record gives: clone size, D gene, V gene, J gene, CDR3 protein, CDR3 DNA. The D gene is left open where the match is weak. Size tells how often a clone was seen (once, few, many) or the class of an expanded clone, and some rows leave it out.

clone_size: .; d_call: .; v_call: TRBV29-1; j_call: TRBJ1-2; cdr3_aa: CSVEGKLGGYTF; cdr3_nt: TGCAGCGTTGAGGGAAAGCTCGGGGGCTACACCTTC
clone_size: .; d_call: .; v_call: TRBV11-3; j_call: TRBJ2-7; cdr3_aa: CASSYESYEQYF; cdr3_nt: TGTGCCAGCAGCTATGAATCCTACGAGCAGTACTTC
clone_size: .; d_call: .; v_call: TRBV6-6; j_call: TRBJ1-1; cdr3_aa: CASSYSISQLNTEAFF; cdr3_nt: TGTGCCAGCAGTTACTCGATATCCCAATTGAACACTGAAGCTTTCTTT
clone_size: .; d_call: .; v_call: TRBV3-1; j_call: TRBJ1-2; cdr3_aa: CASSPKGGGYFYGYTF; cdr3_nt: TGTGCCAGCAGCCCGAAGGGAGGAGGGTACTTCTATGGCTACACCTTC
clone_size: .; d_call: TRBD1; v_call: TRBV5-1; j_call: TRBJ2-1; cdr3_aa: CASSSGQGTGLYHNEQFF; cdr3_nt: TGCGCCAGCAGCTCAGGACAGGGGACGGGGTTATACCACAATGAGCAGTTCTTC
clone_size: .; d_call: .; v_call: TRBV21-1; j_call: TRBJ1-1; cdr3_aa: CASSKALRRRRGTEAFF; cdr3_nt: TGTGCCAGCAGCAAAGCCCTTCGGCGGCGCCGGGGCACTGAAGCTTTCTTT
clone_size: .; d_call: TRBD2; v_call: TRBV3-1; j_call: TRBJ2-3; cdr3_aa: CASSQDGTGGTTDTQYF; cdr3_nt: TGTGCCAGCAGCCAAGATGGAACGGGAGGTACCACAGATACGCAGTATTTT
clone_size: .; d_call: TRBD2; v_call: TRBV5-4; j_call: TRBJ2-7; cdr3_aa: CAHSGTSGSYEQYF; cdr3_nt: TGTGCCCACTCCGGGACTAGCGGGAGCTACGAGCAGTACTTC
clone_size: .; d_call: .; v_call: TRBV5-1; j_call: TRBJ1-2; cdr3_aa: CASSLGPAADPNYGYTF; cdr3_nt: TGCGCCAGCAGCTTGGGCCCAGCGGCAGACCCTAACTATGGCTACACCTTC
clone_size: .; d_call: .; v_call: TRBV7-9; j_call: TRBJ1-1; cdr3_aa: CASSQTREAFF; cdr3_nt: TGTGCCAGCAGCCAGACCAGAGAAGCTTTCTTT
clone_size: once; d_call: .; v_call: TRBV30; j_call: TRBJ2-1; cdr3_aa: CAWSVGGRNYNEQFF; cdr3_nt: TGTGCCTGGAGTGTCGGGGGCAGGAATTACAATGAGCAGTTCTTC
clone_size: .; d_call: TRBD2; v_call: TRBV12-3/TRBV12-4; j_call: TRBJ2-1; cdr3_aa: CASSLRTSGNVDEQFF; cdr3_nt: TGTGCCAGCAGTCTCCGGACTAGCGGGAATGTGGATGAGCAGTTCTTC
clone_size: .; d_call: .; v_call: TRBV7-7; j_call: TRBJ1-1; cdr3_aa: CASSRGPNTEAFF; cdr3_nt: TGTGCTAGCAGCAGGGGACCAAACACTGAAGCTTTCTTT
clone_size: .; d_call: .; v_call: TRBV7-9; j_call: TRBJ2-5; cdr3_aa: CASSLGVETQYF; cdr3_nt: TGTGCCAGCAGCTTAGGGGTTGAGACCCAGTACTTC
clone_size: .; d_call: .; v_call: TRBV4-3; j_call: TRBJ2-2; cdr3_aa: CASSQEVGGLGTGELFF; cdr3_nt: TGCGCCAGCAGCCAAGAGGTGGGGGGCTTAGGAACCGGGGAGCTGTTTTTT
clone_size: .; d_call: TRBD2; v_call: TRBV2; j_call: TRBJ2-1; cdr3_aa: CASSEAGGPYNEQFF; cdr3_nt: TGTGCCAGCAGTGAGGCGGGAGGGCCCTACAATGAGCAGTTCTTC
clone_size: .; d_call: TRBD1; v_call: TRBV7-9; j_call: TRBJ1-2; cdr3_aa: CASSPGQAEGYTF; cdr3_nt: TGTGCCAGCAGCCCAGGACAGGCTGAAGGCTACACCTTC
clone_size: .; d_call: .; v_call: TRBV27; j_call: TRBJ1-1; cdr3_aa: CASSLSSGAGNTEAFF; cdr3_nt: TGTGCCAGCAGTTTATCGTCCGGGGCCGGGAACACTGAAGCTTTCTTT
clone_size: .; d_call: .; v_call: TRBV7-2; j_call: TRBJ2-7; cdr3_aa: CASSLADGDGGYEQYF; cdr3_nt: TGTGCCAGCAGCTTAGCGGACGGGGATGGGGGGTACGAGCAGTACTTC
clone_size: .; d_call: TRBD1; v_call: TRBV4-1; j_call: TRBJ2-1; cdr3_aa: CASSQFPRDRAYNEQFF; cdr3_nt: TGCGCCAGCAGCCAATTCCCCCGGGACAGGGCCTACAATGAGCAGTTCTTC
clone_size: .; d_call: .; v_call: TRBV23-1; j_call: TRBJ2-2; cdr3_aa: CASSQIGSNDTGELFF; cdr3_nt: TGCGCCAGCAGTCAAATCGGGAGTAATGACACCGGGGAGCTGTTTTTT
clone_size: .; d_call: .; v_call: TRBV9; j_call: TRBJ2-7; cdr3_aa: CASSVSIDEQYF; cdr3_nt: TGTGCCAGCAGCGTTAGTATCGACGAGCAGTACTTC
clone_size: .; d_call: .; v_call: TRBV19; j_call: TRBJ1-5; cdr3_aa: CASSITARSNQPQHF; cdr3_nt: TGTGCCAGTAGTATTACGGCCCGGAGCAATCAGCCCCAGCATTTT
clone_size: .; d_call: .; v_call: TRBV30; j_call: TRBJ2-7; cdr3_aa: CAWSVGGKQYF; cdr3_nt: TGTGCCTGGAGTGTTGGGGGAAAGCAGTACTTC
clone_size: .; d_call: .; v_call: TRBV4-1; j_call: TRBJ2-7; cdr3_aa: CASSQTVLYEQYF; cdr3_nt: TGCGCCAGCAGCCAGACAGTCCTCTACGAGCAGTACTTC
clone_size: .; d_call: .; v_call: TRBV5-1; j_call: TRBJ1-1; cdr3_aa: CASSLTSEAFF; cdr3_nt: TGCGCCAGCAGCCTAACTAGTGAAGCTTTCTTT
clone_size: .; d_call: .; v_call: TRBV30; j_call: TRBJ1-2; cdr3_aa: CAWSVTELYGYTF; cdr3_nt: TGTGCCTGGAGTGTTACAGAGCTATATGGCTACACCTTC
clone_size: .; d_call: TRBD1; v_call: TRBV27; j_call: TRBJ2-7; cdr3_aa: CASSFRDRGSYEQYF; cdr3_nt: TGTGCCAGCAGTTTTCGGGACAGGGGTTCATACGAGCAGTACTTC
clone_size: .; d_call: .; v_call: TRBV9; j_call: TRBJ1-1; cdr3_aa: CASSVTSGRVGTEAFF; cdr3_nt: TGTGCCAGCAGCGTCACCTCCGGACGGGTGGGCACTGAAGCTTTCTTT
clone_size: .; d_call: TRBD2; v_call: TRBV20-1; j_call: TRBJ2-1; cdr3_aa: CSARDRRLAGGKNEQFF; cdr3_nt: TGCAGTGCTAGAGATCGGCGGCTAGCGGGAGGGAAAAATGAGCAGTTCTTC
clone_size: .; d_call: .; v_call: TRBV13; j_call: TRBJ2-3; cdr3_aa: CASSTFGTVGAASTDTQYF; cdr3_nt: TGTGCCAGCAGCACGTTTGGGACCGTCGGGGCCGCTAGCACAGATACGCAGTATTTT
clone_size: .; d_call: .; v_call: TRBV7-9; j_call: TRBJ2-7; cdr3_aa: CASTLNQGLPPYEQYF; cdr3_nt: TGTGCCAGCACCCTAAATCAAGGACTCCCGCCCTACGAGCAGTACTTC
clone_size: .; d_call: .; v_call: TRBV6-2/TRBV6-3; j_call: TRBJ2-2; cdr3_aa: CASSSYLSGELFF; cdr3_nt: TGTGCCAGCAGTTCCTACTTGAGCGGGGAGCTGTTTTTT
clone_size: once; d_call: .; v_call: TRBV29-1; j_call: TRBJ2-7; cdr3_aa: CSVEGSRVTEQYF; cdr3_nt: TGCAGCGTTGAGGGGAGCCGGGTGACCGAGCAGTACTTC
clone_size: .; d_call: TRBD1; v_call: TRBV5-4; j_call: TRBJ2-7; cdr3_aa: CASSHWDSSYEQYF; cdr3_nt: TGTGCCAGCAGCCACTGGGACAGCTCCTACGAGCAGTACTTC
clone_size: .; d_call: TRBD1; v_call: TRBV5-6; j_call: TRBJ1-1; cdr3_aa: CATGQGNTEAFF; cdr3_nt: TGTGCCACCGGACAGGGGAACACTGAAGCTTTCTTT
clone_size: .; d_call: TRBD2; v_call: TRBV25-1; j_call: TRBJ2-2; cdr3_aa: CASSEYDSGSYTGELFF; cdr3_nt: TGTGCCAGCAGTGAATATGATAGCGGGAGCTATACCGGGGAGCTGTTTTTT
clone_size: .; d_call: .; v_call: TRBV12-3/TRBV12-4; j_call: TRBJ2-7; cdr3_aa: CASSLVPYEQYF; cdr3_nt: TGTGCCAGCAGTTTAGTCCCCTACGAGCAGTACTTC
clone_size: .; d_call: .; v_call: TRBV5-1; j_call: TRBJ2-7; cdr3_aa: CASSLVPGGSYEQYF; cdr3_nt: TGCGCCAGCAGCTTGGTTCCGGGTGGGTCCTACGAGCAGTACTTC
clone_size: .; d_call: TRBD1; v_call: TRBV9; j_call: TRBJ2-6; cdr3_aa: CASSPRTGIGANVLTF; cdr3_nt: TGTGCCAGCAGCCCCCGGACAGGAATTGGGGCCAACGTCCTGACTTTC
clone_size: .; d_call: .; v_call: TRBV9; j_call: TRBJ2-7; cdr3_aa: CASSVGWASYEQYF; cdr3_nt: TGTGCCAGCAGCGTGGGCTGGGCCTCCTACGAGCAGTACTTC
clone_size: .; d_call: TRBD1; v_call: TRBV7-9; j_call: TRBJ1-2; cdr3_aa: CASSSDRVRYTF; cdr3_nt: TGTGCCAGCAGCTCCGACAGGGTTCGCTACACCTTC
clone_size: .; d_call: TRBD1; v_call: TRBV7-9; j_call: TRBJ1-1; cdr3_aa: CASSLPVQGSTEAFF; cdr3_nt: TGTGCCAGCAGCTTACCTGTACAGGGGAGCACTGAAGCTTTCTTT
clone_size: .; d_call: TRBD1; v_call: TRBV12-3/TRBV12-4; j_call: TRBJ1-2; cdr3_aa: CASRDRGPYGYTF; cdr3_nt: TGTGCCAGCAGAGACAGGGGGCCCTATGGCTACACCTTC
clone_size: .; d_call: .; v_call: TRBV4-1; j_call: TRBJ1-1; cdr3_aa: CASSQGTREAFF; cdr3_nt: TGCGCCAGCAGCCAAGGTACGAGAGAAGCTTTCTTT
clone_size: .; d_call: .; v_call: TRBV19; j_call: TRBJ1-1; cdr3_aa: CASISTEAFF; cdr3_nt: TGTGCCAGTATTTCCACTGAAGCTTTCTTT
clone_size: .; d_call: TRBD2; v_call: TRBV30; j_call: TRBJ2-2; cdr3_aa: CAWSAVSPGRVTGELFF; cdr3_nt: TGTGCCTGGAGCGCGGTATCCCCGGGGAGGGTCACCGGGGAGCTGTTTTTT
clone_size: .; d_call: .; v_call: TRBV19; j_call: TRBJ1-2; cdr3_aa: CASSIVPGLGYTF; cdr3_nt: TGTGCCAGTAGTATAGTCCCAGGACTGGGGTACACCTTC
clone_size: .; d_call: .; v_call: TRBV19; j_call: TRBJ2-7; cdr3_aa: CASSIGGSYEQYF; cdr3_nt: TGTGCCAGTAGTATTGGTGGCTCCTACGAGCAGTACTTC
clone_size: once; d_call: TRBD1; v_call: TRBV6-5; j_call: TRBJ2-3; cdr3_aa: CASRSGGVTDTQYF; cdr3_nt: TGTGCCAGCAGATCAGGGGGTGTCACAGATACGCAGTATTTT
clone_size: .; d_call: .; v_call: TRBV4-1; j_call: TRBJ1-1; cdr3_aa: CASSLEGNSEKDTEAFF; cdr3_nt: TGCGCCAGCAGTCTGGAGGGGAACTCAGAAAAGGACACTGAAGCTTTCTTT